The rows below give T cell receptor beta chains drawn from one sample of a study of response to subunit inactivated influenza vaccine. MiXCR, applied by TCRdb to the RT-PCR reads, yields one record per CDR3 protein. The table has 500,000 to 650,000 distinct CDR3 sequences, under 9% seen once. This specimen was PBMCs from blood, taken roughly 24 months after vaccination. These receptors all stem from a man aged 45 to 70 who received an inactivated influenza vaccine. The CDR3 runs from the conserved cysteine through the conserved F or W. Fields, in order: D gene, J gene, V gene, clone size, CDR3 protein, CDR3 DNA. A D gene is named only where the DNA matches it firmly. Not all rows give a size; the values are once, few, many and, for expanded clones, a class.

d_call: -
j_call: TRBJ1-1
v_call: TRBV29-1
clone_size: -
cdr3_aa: CSVDERWTEAFF
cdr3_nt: TGCAGCGTTGATGAGAGGTGGACTGAAGCTTTCTTT

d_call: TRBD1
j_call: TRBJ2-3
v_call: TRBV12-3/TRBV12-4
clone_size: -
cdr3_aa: CASSLDRVDQDTQYF
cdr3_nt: TGTGCCAGCAGTTTGGACAGGGTTGATCAAGATACGCAGTATTTT

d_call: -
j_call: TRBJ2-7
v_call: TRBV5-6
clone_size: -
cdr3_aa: CASSLVAGGNYEQYF
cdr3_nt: TGTGCCAGCAGCTTGGTGGCTGGGGGGAACTACGAGCAGTACTTC

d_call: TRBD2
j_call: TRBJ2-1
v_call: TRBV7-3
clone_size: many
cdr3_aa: CASSFLAGVGNEQFF
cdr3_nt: TGTGCCAGCAGCTTCCTAGCGGGAGTGGGCAATGAGCAGTTCTTC

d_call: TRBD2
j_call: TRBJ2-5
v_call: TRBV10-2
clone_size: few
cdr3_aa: CASRAGMLAGGGETQYF
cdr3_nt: TGCGCCAGCAGGGCCGGGATGCTAGCGGGGGGAGGAGAGACCCAGTACTTC

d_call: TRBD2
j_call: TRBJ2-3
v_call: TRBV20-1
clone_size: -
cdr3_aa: CSASSGTSGRGDTQYF
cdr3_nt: TGCAGTGCTAGTTCTGGGACTAGCGGGAGAGGAGATACGCAGTATTTT

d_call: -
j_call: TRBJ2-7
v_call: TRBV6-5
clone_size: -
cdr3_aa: CASSYDRRAYEQYF
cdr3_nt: TGTGCCAGCAGTTACGACAGGAGAGCCTACGAGCAGTACTTC

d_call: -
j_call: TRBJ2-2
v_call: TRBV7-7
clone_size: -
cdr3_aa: CASSYGPITTVELFF
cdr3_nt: TGTGCCAGCAGCTATGGGCCAATTACCACCGTGGAGCTGTTTTTT

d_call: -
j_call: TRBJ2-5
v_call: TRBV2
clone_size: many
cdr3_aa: CASSEEYQETQYF
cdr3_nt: TGTGCCAGCAGTGAGGAGTACCAAGAGACCCAGTACTTC

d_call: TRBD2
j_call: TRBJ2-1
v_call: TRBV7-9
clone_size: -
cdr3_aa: CASSKSGAERHEQFF
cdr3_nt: TGTGCCAGCAGCAAAAGCGGGGCCGAAAGGCATGAGCAGTTCTTC

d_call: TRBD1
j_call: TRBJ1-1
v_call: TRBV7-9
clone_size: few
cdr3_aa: CASSPRTGGEVAEAFF
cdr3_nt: TGTGCCAGCAGCCCCCGGACAGGGGGAGAGGTCGCTGAAGCTTTCTTT

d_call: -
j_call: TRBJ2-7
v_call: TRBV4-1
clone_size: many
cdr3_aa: CASSQGQGPTYEQYF
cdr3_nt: TGCGCCAGCAGCCAAGGGCAGGGGCCAACCTACGAGCAGTACTTC

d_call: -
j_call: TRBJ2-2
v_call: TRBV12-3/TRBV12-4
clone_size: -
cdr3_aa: CAGGGGGDTGELFF
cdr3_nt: TGTGCCGGGGGTGGGGGCGGCGACACCGGGGAGCTGTTTTTT

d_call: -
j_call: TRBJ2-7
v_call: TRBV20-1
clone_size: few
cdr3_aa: CSARDGAGLNEQYF
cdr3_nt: TGCAGTGCTAGAGATGGGGCAGGGTTAAACGAGCAGTACTTC

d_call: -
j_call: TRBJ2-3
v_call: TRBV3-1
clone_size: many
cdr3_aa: CASSPTPRDTQYF
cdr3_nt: TGTGCCAGCAGCCCAACTCCTCGGGATACGCAGTATTTT

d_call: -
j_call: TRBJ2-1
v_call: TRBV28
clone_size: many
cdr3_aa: CASSFGGNPSYNEQFF
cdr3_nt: TGTGCCAGCAGTTTCGGCGGAAACCCCTCCTACAATGAGCAGTTCTTC

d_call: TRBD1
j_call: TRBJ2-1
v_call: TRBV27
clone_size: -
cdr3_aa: CASSLLGTGSFNEQFF
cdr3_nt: TGTGCCAGCAGTTTATTGGGGACAGGGAGCTTCAATGAGCAGTTCTTC